The 26 T cell receptor beta chains in this list originate from one sample, sequenced in a study of T cell responses to AZD1222 COVID-19 vaccine. Data came from immunoSEQ multiplex PCR; TCRdb stores just in-frame clones and leaves some out. The data show about 180,000 clones, around 88% seen once. The material was peripheral blood, obtained on day 0 of AZD1222 vaccination. These receptors came from an adult in good health.

The chain recombines TRBV30 with TRBJ1-1; the D gene is possibly TRBD1 (5 bases). Trimming shortened V by 0 bases and J by 6 bases, and 14 bases separated the two germline ends. The CDR3 extends over 14 amino acids. The germline gives CDR1 GTSNPN, CDR2 SVGIG (reference sequence). The chain's CDR3 is CAWSVSPGGPEAFF. The DNA for the CDR3 is TGTGCCTGGAGTGTAAGCCCTGGGGGACCTGAAGCTTTCTTT.

The chain links TRBV7-2 to TRBJ2-7; D remains unclear. V was pared by 3 bases and J by 3 bases, with 15 bases between. CDR3 length: 15 residues. Germline assignment: CDR1 SGHTA and CDR2 FQGNSA. The CDR3 DNA reads as TGTGCCAGCAGCTTCCCCTATCCTAGGGACTACGAGCAGTACTTC. Translating it yields CASSFPYPRDYEQYF.

The chain is built from TRBV11-3 and TRBJ2-7, with TRBD1 as a possible D gene (5 bases). With 1 base removed from V and 0 bases from J, the gap between germline ends came to 7 bases. Germline lookup yields CDR1 SGHNT and CDR2 YENEEA. The CDR3 runs to 14 residues. This chain's CDR3 is CASSLADSSYEQYF. CDR3 sequence (DNA): TGTGCCAGCAGCTTAGCTGACAGCTCCTACGAGCAGTACTTC.

CDR3 sequence: CASSLSGKQPQHF. CDR3 nucleotides: TGTGCCAGCAGTTTATCAGGGAAACAGCCCCAGCATTTT. The V and J genes are TRBV27 and TRBJ1-5; D is unclear. CDR3 length equals 13 residues. The germline V gene encodes CDR1 MNHEY and CDR2 SMNVEV (reference sequence). Trimming shortened V by 0 bases and J by 7 bases, and 7 bases separated the two germline ends.

V is TRBV11-1 and J is TRBJ2-3; no reliable D call. This CDR3 region has 13 residues. The germline CDR1 and CDR2 sequences are SGHAT and FQDESV (reference sequence). Trimming removed 5 bases from V and 6 bases from J, with 12 bases in between. CDR3 coding DNA: TGTGCCAGCAGCCGCCCCCACGAGGATACGCAGTATTTT. Amino acids: CASSRPHEDTQYF.

The chain joins TRBV4-3 to TRBJ1-6; D call uncertain. The ends were cut back, 0 bases at V and 11 bases at J, with 11 bases in the middle. CDR3 size: 14 residues. The germline V gene has CDR1 LGHNA and CDR2 YSLEER. CDR3 residues: CASSQDEGLAPLHF. In DNA, the CDR3 is TGCGCCAGCAGCCAAGATGAGGGATTGGCACCCCTCCACTTT.

The V call is TRBV12-3 or TRBV12-4, the J call TRBJ1-1; the D gene is possibly TRBD1 (6 bases). The CDR3 is made up of 13 amino acids. Deletions cut 4 bases from V and 4 bases from J, with 10 bases between. This CDR3 reads CASSSRGGTEAFF. The CDR3 DNA reads TGTGCCAGCAGTTCGAGGGGGGGCACTGAAGCTTTCTTT.

This chain joins TRBV10-2 and TRBJ1-3; D remains ambiguous. Deletions cut 4 bases from V and 6 bases from J, with 19 bases between. The CDR3 runs 16 residues. CDR1 WSHSY and CDR2 SAAADI come from the germline V gene. The CDR3 region is CASSAGPGWGANTIYF. CDR3 coding DNA: TGCGCCAGCAGTGCCGGCCCCGGGTGGGGTGCAAACACCATATATTTT.

V is TRBV30 and J is TRBJ1-2, with D perhaps matching TRBD1 (5 bases). This CDR3 spans 14 amino acids. From germline, CDR1 is GTSNPN and CDR2 SVGIG (reference sequence). Trimming shortened V by 5 bases and J by 2 bases, and 15 bases separated the two germline ends. CDR3 residues: CAWVLGQGNYGYTF. The CDR3 bases are TGTGCCTGGGTCCTGGGGCAGGGCAACTATGGCTACACCTTC.

The gene calls are TRBV12-3 or TRBV12-4 and TRBJ1-2; 10 nucleotides match TRBD1. The ends lost 6 bases at V and 6 bases at J; junction bases unmatched: 4. This CDR3 is built from 13 residues. Written as DNA, the CDR3 is TGTGCCAGCAGGAGACAGGGGGCTGATGGCTACACCTTC. Its translation is CASRRQGADGYTF.

This chain joins TRBV7-3 and TRBJ2-3; D gene uncertain. The ends were cut back, 8 bases at V and 0 bases at J, with 18 bases in the middle. This CDR3 has 16 residues. Germline CDR1 is SGHTA and CDR2 is FQGTGA. The CDR3 nucleotides read TGTGCCAGCTCCTCCGGGCTCAGACCTAGCACAGATACGCAGTATTTT. Residues: CASSSGLRPSTDTQYF.

The genes are TRBV19 and TRBJ2-7; 7 bases are a match to TRBD1. The CDR3 has 16 residues. Germline loops: CDR1 LNHDA, CDR2 SQIVND (reference sequence). J gave up 3 bases and V 6 bases, and 14 bases lay outside the gene matches. The CDR3 spells CASSTLAGRGFYEQYF. CDR3 sequence (DNA): TGTGCCAGTAGCACCCTCGCGGGCAGGGGGTTCTACGAGCAGTACTTC.

This clone was recorded a few times. The same CDR3 can be traced to other DNA sequences in this sample. The gene calls are TRBV7-2 and TRBJ1-1, with D perhaps TRBD1 (6 bases). The germline gives CDR1 SGHTA, CDR2 FQGNSA. This CDR3 has 14 residues. Deletions cut 1 base from V and 1 base from J, with 7 bases between. In nucleotides, the CDR3 is TGTGCCAGCAGCTTAGGGGGGGCGAACACTGAAGCTTTCTTT. Its translation is CASSLGGANTEAFF. The full variable domain, its missing parts supplied by reference TRBV7-2 and TRBJ1-1, is GAGVSQSPSNKVTEKGKDVELRCDPISGHTALYWYRQSLGQGLEFLIYFQGNSAPDKSGLPSDRFSAERTGGSVSTLTIQRTQQEDSAVYLCASSLGGANTEAFFGQGTRLTVV.

This clone was counted only a few times. This chain connects TRBV4-3 to TRBJ1-3; D gene unclear. The ends were cut back, 1 base at V and 0 bases at J, with 13 bases in the middle. Germline V CDR1 and CDR2: LGHNA, YSLEER. This CDR3 comprises 17 residues. This CDR3 is CASSQGAFLDSGNTIYF. As DNA, the CDR3 is TGCGCCAGCAGCCAAGGGGCCTTCCTAGACTCTGGAAACACCATATATTTT.

V usage is TRBV7-4 and J usage is TRBJ2-7, with 7 bases lining up with TRBD2. With 1 base clipped from V and 4 bases from J, the junction kept 13 bases outside the gene matches. Germline V lookup: CDR1 SGHVT, CDR2 SQSDAQ. The CDR3 is 17 amino acids. In DNA form, the CDR3 reads TGTGCCAGCAGCTTAGTTTACCGGGAGGCCCCTCGGTACGAGCAGTACTTC. It codes for CASSLVYREAPRYEQYF.

This clone was detected only once. This chain connects TRBV2 to TRBJ2-3; D is uncertain. Trimming pared 5 bases from V and 2 bases from J, leaving 8 bases between. Germline-derived CDR1 and CDR2 are SNHLY and FYNNEI. The CDR3 sequence is 13 residues long. CDR3 sequence: CASSPPFTDTQYF. As DNA, the CDR3 is TGTGCCAGCAGTCCACCGTTCACAGATACGCAGTATTTT.

The gene calls are TRBV28 and TRBJ1-3; a possible D gene is TRBD1 (5 bases). The length of the CDR3 is 17 residues. Germline V CDR1 and CDR2: MDHEN, SYDVKM. Trimming removed 6 bases at V and 4 bases at J, with 22 bases between. The DNA for the CDR3 is TGTGCCAGCAGCCACCAGAACGACAGAATTGTAGGAAACACCATATATTTT. It is translated as CASSHQNDRIVGNTIYF.

The J gene is TRBJ2-7, the V gene TRBV12-3 or TRBV12-4; D is unclear. The V end was cut by 6 bases, the J end by 2 bases, with 8 bases between. The CDR3 sequence is 12 residues long. The CDR3 loop reads CASSLLTYEQYF. In DNA, the CDR3 is TGTGCCAGCAGCTTATTAACCTACGAGCAGTACTTC.

The chain has TRBV5-1 and TRBJ2-5, with D perhaps TRBD2 (5 bases). Germline V gene sequence: CDR1 SGHRS, CDR2 YFSETQ. V shed 0 bases and J shed 2 bases, with 14 bases lying between them. The CDR3 contains 16 residues. The CDR3 loop is CASSLVREFLQETQYF. For the CDR3, the DNA is TGCGCCAGCAGCTTGGTGAGGGAATTCCTGCAAGAGACCCAGTACTTC.

This chain connects TRBV19 to TRBJ2-1; 8 positions agree with TRBD2. Germline-derived CDR1 and CDR2 are LNHDA and SQIVND (reference sequence). The CDR3 contains 15 residues. The V segment lost 6 bases and the J segment 4 bases; nucleotides outside the gene matches: 8. The CDR3 loop is CASRPPGLGYNEQFF. DNA for the CDR3: TGTGCCAGTAGGCCCCCGGGACTAGGGTACAATGAGCAGTTCTTC.

The gene calls are TRBV24-1 and TRBJ1-5; a weak D match, TRBD1 (6 bases). The CDR3 spans 12 residues. V was shortened by 9 bases and J by 4 bases, with 9 bases between the two germline ends. CDR1 and CDR2 from the germline V gene are KGHDR and SFDVKD. The CDR3 loop reads CATADRNQPQHF. The CDR3 region has the DNA TGTGCCACCGCGGACAGAAATCAGCCCCAGCATTTT.

The V gene is TRBV7-3, the J gene TRBJ2-2; 7 positions match TRBD1. V dropped 6 bases and J dropped 4; count of bases not matched to a gene: 8. CDR1 and CDR2 (germline): SGHTA, FQGTGA. The CDR3 contains 15 residues. CDR3 loop: CASRPTGPGTGELFF. The DNA of the CDR3 is TGTGCCAGCAGACCGACAGGGCCTGGCACCGGGGAGCTGTTTTTT.

This sequence joins TRBV11-2 and TRBJ2-7; D is unclear. CDR1 is SGHAT and CDR2 is FQNNGV in the germline V gene. Trimming shortened V by 0 bases and J by 5 bases, and 5 bases separated the two germline ends. The length of the CDR3 is 12 residues. CDR3 DNA sequence: TGTGCCAGCAGCTTAGAACAGCACGAGCAGTACTTC. This gives the protein CASSLEQHEQYF.

The rearrangement joins TRBV11-3 to TRBJ1-1, with 7 bases identical to TRBD1. V lost 6 bases, J lost 4 bases, and 5 bases stayed unmatched. Germline V CDR1 and CDR2: SGHNT, YENEEA. The CDR3 has 13 amino acids. CDR3 bases: TGTGCCAGCAGTTCCGGACAGGCCACTGAAGCTTTCTTT. It translates to CASSSGQATEAFF.

V and J are TRBV7-2 and TRBJ1-5, with a possible D match to TRBD1 (6 bases). Trimming took 1 base from V and 7 from J, leaving 8 bases between them. The germline V gene encodes CDR1 SGHTA and CDR2 FQGNSA. The CDR3 is 13 amino acids. The CDR3 is CASSLEGGQPQHF. As DNA, the CDR3 is TGTGCCAGCAGCTTAGAAGGGGGGCAGCCCCAGCATTTT.

There are a few counts of this clone. The rearrangement links TRBV4-2 to TRBJ2-2, with 9 bases identical to TRBD2. Trimming cost V 0 bases and J 3 bases; bases outside gene matches: 2. Germline values: CDR1 LGHNA, CDR2 YNFKEQ. The CDR3 is 16 residues long. CDR3 protein: CASSQEPSGDTGELFF. DNA of the CDR3: TGTGCCAGCAGCCAAGAGCCTAGCGGGGACACCGGGGAGCTGTTTTTT.